Following are 8 T cell receptor beta chains from one sample sequenced in a study of control samples from healthy donors and cancer patients. The table came from immunoSEQ multiplex PCR; TCRdb's copy has only in-frame clones and leaves some out. The table has over 110,000 clones, over 85% seen once. Source material: blood. Receptors originate from a young man in good health.

V usage is TRBV28 and J usage is TRBJ2-1, with D maybe TRBD2 (5 bases). Germline CDR1 is MDHEN and CDR2 is SYDVKM. The CDR3 sequence is 12 residues long. The ends were cut back, 1 base at V and 11 bases at J, with 9 bases in the middle. DNA of the CDR3: TGTGCCAGCAGTTTATTCGGGAATAAGCAGTTCTTC. Its translation is CASSLFGNKQFF. Supplemented by reference TRBV28 and TRBJ2-1, the full variable domain reads DVKVTQSSRYLVKRTGEKVFLECVQDMDHENMFWYRQDPGLGLRLIYFSYDVKMKEKGDIPEGYSVSREKKERFSLILESASTNQTSMYLCASSLFGNKQFFGPGTRLTVL.

This rearrangement joins TRBV5-1 to TRBJ2-3; 8 nucleotides agree with TRBD1. Trimming removed 6 bases from V and 6 bases from J; junction bases left unmatched: 12. Looked up from germline, CDR1 is SGHRS and CDR2 is YFSETQ. The CDR3 has 15 amino acids. CDR3 loop: CASTQSDRGRDTQYF. The CDR3 nucleotides are TGCGCCAGCACACAATCAGACAGGGGAAGGGATACGCAGTATTTT.

The rearrangement links TRBV13 to TRBJ2-7; 7 nucleotides line up with TRBD1. CDR3 length: 16 residues. The ends lost 4 bases at V and 3 bases at J; junction bases unmatched: 12. Germline V gives CDR1 PRHDT, CDR2 FYEKMQ (reference sequence). CDR3 DNA: TGTGCCAGCAGCTCCAGAACAGGGGACACAATCTACGAGCAGTACTTC. Its translation is CASSSRTGDTIYEQYF.

The V gene is TRBV18, the J gene TRBJ2-5; TRBD1 aligns across 7 bases. V gave up 2 bases and J gave up 1 base; unmatched junction bases: 4. This CDR3 is built from 15 residues. CDR1 and CDR2 (germline): KGHSH, LQKENI. Written as DNA, the CDR3 is TGTGCCAGCTCACCATACAGGGGTAGCCAAGAGACCCAGTACTTC. It yields the protein CASSPYRGSQETQYF.

The chain has TRBV5-5 and TRBJ2-3; no clear D gene. This CDR3 is built from 15 residues. The germline CDR1 and CDR2 sequences are SGHKS and YYEKEE (reference sequence). V was pared by 4 bases and J by 2 bases, with 14 bases between. In nucleotides, the CDR3 is TGTGCCAGCAGCAAGGAGAGACGCCCCACAGATACGCAGTATTTT. Translation: CASSKERRPTDTQYF. Using reference TRBV5-5 and TRBJ2-3 for the parts outside the CDR3, the full variable domain is DAGVTQSPTHLIKTRGQQVTLRCSPISGHKSVSWYQQVLGQGPQFIFQYYEKEERGRGNFPDRFSARQFPNYSSELNVNALLLGDSALYLCASSKERRPTDTQYFGPGTRLTVL.

The CDR3 DNA sequence: TGTGCCTGGAGTGTAGGATTCCAAGAGACCCAGTACTTC. It translates to CAWSVGFQETQYF. The chain is built from TRBV30 and TRBJ2-5; no clear D gene. V lost 0 bases and J lost 1, with 6 bases in between. The CDR3 spans 13 residues. The germline gives CDR1 GTSNPN, CDR2 SVGIG (reference sequence).

This chain joins TRBV5-4 and TRBJ1-3, with a tentative D call TRBD1 (5 bases). Germline lookup yields CDR1 SGHNT and CDR2 YYREEE (reference sequence). The ends were cut back, 0 bases at V and 2 bases at J, with 12 bases in the middle. CDR3 length equals 16 residues. CDR3 protein: CASSLGAGVAGNTIYF. The DNA for the CDR3 is TGTGCCAGCAGCTTGGGTGCGGGGGTAGCTGGAAACACCATATATTTT. The full variable domain, with the rest looked up from reference TRBV5-4 and TRBJ1-3, is ETGVTQSPTHLIKTRGQQVTLRCSSQSGHNTVSWYQQALGQGPQFIFQYYREEENGRGNFPPRFSGLQFPNYSSELNVNALELDDSALYLCASSLGAGVAGNTIYFGEGSWLTVV.

There are a few counts of this clone. J is TRBJ2-4 and V is TRBV7-9; D gene unclear. The CDR3 sequence is 15 residues long. Trimming stripped 2 bases from V and 5 bases from J, with 13 bases between. The germline V gene encodes CDR1 SEHNR and CDR2 FQNEAQ (reference sequence). The CDR3 sequence is CASSLSESGQNIQYF. Here the CDR3 DNA reads TGTGCCAGCAGCTTATCGGAATCCGGACAAAACATTCAGTACTTC. Looking up the rest from reference TRBV7-9 and TRBJ2-4 gives the full variable domain: DTGVSQNPRHKITKRGQNVTFRCDPISEHNRLYWYRQTLGQGPEFLTYFQNEAQLEKSRLLSDRFSAERPKGSFSTLEIQRTEQGDSAMYLCASSLSESGQNIQYFGAGTRLSVL.